This T cell receptor (beta chain) emerged from a study of T cells in Graves' hyperthyroidism and ophthalmopathy. Amplified TCR beta CDR3 regions derived from RNA transcripts. A first-round RT-PCR of the TCR CDR3 used the HTBI primer set. TCRdb fed the multiplex PCR reads into MiXCR, producing one record per CDR3 protein. The table has about 380,000 distinct CDR3 sequences, 13% seen once. Overall study findings and caveats: Stable hyperthyroidism and ophthalmopathy were separated using 13 V-J signatures. Within blood appeared most thyroid clonotypes that had expanded above 0.001.

CDR1 and CDR2 (germline): DFQATT, SNEGSKA (reference sequence). This CDR3 has 14 amino acids. The hyperthyroidism patients had all been newly diagnosed, and their disease duration was under 2 months. Their ages ranged from 18 to 65 years. Comment on this clonotype: What it binds is not known. This may be a read error: a much more frequent sequence differs by one nucleotide.

The chain joins TRBV20-1 to TRBJ2-1; D not resolved. The sample taken for sequencing was blood. The sequence was collected from a man in his thirties or forties with Graves' hyperthyroidism that later progressed to Graves' ophthalmopathy. CDR3 sequence: CSGLTLGTYNEQSF. The CDR3 DNA sequence: TGCAGTGGTTTGACCCTTGGCACCTACAATGAGCAGTCCTTC.